Included here is one T cell receptor (beta chain) sequence, with context. The assay was immunoSEQ multiplex PCR, and TCRdb's table has in-frame clones only and misses some. The data contain some 73,000 clones, 94% of them seen just once; the ten biggest clones take up under 7.5%. This entry belongs to a study of control samples from healthy donors and cancer patients. The CDR3 covers 16 residues. V lost 5 bases, J lost 0 bases, and 20 bases lay in between. Per germline, CDR1 SQVTM and CDR2 ANQGSEA. Sequencing used blood. This clonotype was obtained from a woman between 40 and 55 years old in good health. This chain connects TRBV29-1 to TRBJ2-7; TRBD2 is a possible D gene (5 bases). CDR3 protein: CSVTAGAGTNSYEQYF. CDR3 DNA: TGCAGCGTTACCGCCGGCGCGGGTACTAACTCCTACGAGCAGTACTTC.